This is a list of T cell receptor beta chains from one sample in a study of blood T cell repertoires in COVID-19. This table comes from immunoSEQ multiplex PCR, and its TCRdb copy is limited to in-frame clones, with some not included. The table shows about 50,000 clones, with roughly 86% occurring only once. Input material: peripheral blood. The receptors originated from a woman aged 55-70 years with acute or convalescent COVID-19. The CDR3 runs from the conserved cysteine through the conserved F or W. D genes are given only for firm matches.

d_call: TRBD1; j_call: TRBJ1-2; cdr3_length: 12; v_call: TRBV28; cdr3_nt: TGTGCCAGCAGACAGGGGCGCTATGGCTACACCTTC; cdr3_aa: CASRQGRYGYTF
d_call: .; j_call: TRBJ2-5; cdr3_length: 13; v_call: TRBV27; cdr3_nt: TGTGCCAGCAGTTGTCAGGGCCAAGAGACCCAGTACTTC; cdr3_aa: CASSCQGQETQYF
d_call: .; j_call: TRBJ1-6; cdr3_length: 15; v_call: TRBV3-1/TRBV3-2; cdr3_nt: TGTGCCAGCAGCCGACAGGACGCCTATAATTCACCCCTCCACTTT; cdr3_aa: CASSRQDAYNSPLHF
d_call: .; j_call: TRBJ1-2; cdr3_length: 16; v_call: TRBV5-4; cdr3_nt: TGTGCCAGCAGCTTGGGCGGACAGAGTTTGAGCTATGGCTACACCTTC; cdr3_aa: CASSLGGQSLSYGYTF
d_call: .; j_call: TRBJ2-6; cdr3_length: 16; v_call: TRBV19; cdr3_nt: TGTGCCAGTAGCGGAAGGAGGGGCTCTGGGGCCAACGTCCTGACTTTC; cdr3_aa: CASSGRRGSGANVLTF
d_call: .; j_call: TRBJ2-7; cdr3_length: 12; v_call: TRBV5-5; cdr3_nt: TGTGCCAGCAGCCTGAGCGGCTACGAGCAGTACTTC; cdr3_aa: CASSLSGYEQYF
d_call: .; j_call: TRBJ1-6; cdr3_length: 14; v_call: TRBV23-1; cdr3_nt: TGCGCCAGCACCCCTGGCAGGGAGGAGTCACCCCTCCACTTT; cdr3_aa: CASTPGREESPLHF
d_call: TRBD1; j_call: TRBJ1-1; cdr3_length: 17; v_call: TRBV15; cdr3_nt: TGTGCCACCAGCAGGGGACAGGGCTGGGTTTCGAACACTGAAGCTTTCTTT; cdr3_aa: CATSRGQGWVSNTEAFF
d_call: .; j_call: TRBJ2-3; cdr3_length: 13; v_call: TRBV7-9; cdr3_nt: TGTGCCAGCAGTCAAATGGGCCCAGATACGCAGTATTTT; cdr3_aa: CASSQMGPDTQYF
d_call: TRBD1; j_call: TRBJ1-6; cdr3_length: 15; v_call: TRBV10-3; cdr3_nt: TGTGCCATCAGCAGGGGACAGGGCGGAGAATCACCCCTCCACTTT; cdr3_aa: CAISRGQGGESPLHF